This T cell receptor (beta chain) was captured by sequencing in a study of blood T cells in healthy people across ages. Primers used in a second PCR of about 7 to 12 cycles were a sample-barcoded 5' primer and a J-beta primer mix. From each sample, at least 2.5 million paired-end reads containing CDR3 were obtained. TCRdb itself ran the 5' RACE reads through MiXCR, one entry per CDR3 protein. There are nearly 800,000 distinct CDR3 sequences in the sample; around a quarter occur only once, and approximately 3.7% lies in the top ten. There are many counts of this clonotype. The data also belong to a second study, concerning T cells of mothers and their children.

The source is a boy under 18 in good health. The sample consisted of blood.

The CDR3 nucleotides read TGTGCCAGCAGTCACCGCCAGGAGACATACAATGAGCAGTTCTTC. Residues: CASSHRQETYNEQFF. V usage is TRBV7-2 and J usage is TRBJ2-1, with D hard to call. This CDR3 spans 15 amino acids. Germline CDR1 SGHTA, CDR2 FQGNSA. The ends were cut back, 6 bases at V and 4 bases at J, with 16 bases in the middle. Filled out from reference TRBV7-2 and TRBJ2-1, the complete variable domain reads GAGVSQSPSNKVTEKGKDVELRCDPISGHTALYWYRQSLGQGLEFLIYFQGNSAPDKSGLPSDRFSAERTGGSVSTLTIQRTQQEDSAVYLCASSHRQETYNEQFFGPGTRLTVL.